Presented here are 21 T cell receptor beta chains from one specimen sequenced in a study of cytomegalovirus exposure and HLA in healthy donors. 60 Vbeta and 13 Jbeta primers were used in PCR. The assay was immunoSEQ multiplex PCR, and TCRdb's table has in-frame clones only and misses some. The sample carries 130,000 or so clones, around 82% recorded once. Sample: PBMCs. These TCRs come from a man aged 45-65 years in good health and CMV-seronegative.

The chain links TRBV7-2 to TRBJ2-7; 12 bases are shared with TRBD2. V shed 4 bases, J shed 0 bases, and the junction held 4 bases outside the gene matches. The CDR3 is 16 residues long. Germline V gene lookup returns CDR1 SGHTA and CDR2 FQGNSA. As DNA, the CDR3 is TGTGCCAGCAGCTCTTTGACTAGCGGGAGCTCCTACGAGCAGTACTTC. It translates to CASSSLTSGSSYEQYF.

The chain employs TRBV27 and TRBJ2-7, with a weak D call TRBD1 (6 bases). CDR3 length: 13 residues. V was trimmed by 3 bases and J by 2 bases, leaving 8 bases between them. Germline values: CDR1 MNHEY, CDR2 SMNVEV (reference sequence). In DNA form, the CDR3 reads TGTGCCAGCAGTTTGGGACATGCCTACGAGCAGTACTTC. Translated, it gives CASSLGHAYEQYF.

This clone has a single count. V gene TRBV5-1 combines with J gene TRBJ2-2; 10 nucleotides agree with TRBD2. V was clipped by 2 bases and J by 1 base; unmatched bases: 8. This CDR3 has 18 residues. Germline-derived CDR1 and CDR2 are SGHRS and YFSETQ. CDR3 DNA: TGCGCCAGCAGCTTCAGAGCGGGAGGGCCTCAGAACACCGGGGAGCTGTTTTTT. Amino acids: CASSFRAGGPQNTGELFF.

This clone was counted only a few times. V gene TRBV19 combines with J gene TRBJ1-4; tentative D call: TRBD1 (6 bases). The CDR3 length is 16 residues. V gave up 4 bases and J gave up 0 bases, with 12 bases separating them. Per germline, CDR1 LNHDA and CDR2 SQIVND (reference sequence). The CDR3 is CASSTQGRATNEKLFF. For the CDR3, the DNA is TGTGCCAGTAGTACACAGGGTCGGGCAACTAATGAAAAACTGTTTTTT. The full variable domain, completed using reference TRBV19 and TRBJ1-4, is DGGITQSPKYLFRKEGQNVTLSCEQNLNHDAMYWYRQDPGQGLRLIYYSQIVNDFQKGDIAEGYSVSREKKESFPLTVTSAQKNPTAFYLCASSTQGRATNEKLFFGSGTQLSVL.

This chain links TRBV7-9 with TRBJ2-7; the match to TRBD1 covers 9 bases. The CDR3 sequence is 14 residues long. The V gene end was trimmed by 5 bases and the J gene end by 2 bases; junction bases not matched to a gene: 4. Germline V gene lookup returns CDR1 SEHNR and CDR2 FQNEAQ (reference sequence). The CDR3 bases are TGTGCCAGCAGCCCGGGACAGGGACCCTACGAGCAGTACTTC. This gives the protein CASSPGQGPYEQYF.

This clone was seen more than once but under ten times. V usage is TRBV28 and J usage is TRBJ2-1; D unresolved. The CDR3 length is 16 residues. Looked up from germline, CDR1 is MDHEN and CDR2 is SYDVKM. V was shortened by 9 bases and J by 4 bases, with 22 bases between the two germline ends. The CDR3 DNA reads as TGTGCCAGTTCCCCCAGGCTGATGCCCCCTTACAATGAGCAGTTCTTC. This gives the protein CASSPRLMPPYNEQFF.

V usage is TRBV19 and J usage is TRBJ1-2; tentative D call: TRBD1 (5 bases). Trimming stripped 4 bases from V and 0 bases from J, with 6 bases between. The CDR3 runs to 13 residues. The germline V gene has CDR1 LNHDA and CDR2 SQIVND (reference sequence). CDR3 residues: CASSTGSNYGYTF. Here the CDR3 DNA reads TGTGCCAGTAGTACAGGGTCTAACTATGGCTACACCTTC.

The V call is TRBV10-3, the J call TRBJ2-7, with 11 bases fitting TRBD2. CDR1 is ENHRY, CDR2 SYGVKD, per germline. The CDR3 contains 16 residues. V dropped 4 bases and J dropped 0; count of bases not matched to a gene: 5. DNA for the CDR3: TGTGCCATCAGTGCTGGGACTAGCGGAAGCTCCTACGAGCAGTACTTC. This sequence encodes CAISAGTSGSSYEQYF.

This CDR3 reads CASGTGTGLSQKFF. CDR3 DNA: TGTGCCAGCGGAACCGGGACAGGCCTCTCCCAAAAGTTCTTC. The chain links TRBV7-2 to TRBJ2-1; 8 bases fit TRBD1. The V and J ends lost 8 bases and 14 bases, in that order; junction bases with no gene match: 17. Germline V gene lookup returns CDR1 SGHTA and CDR2 FQGNSA. The CDR3 totals 14 residues.

The CDR3 loop is CASRFQTGELFF. The CDR3 nucleotides read TGTGCCAGCAGATTTCAAACCGGGGAGCTGTTTTTT. The chain employs TRBV28 and TRBJ2-2; D gene uncertain. V lost 6 bases, J lost 5 bases, and 7 bases lay in between. Germline V gives CDR1 MDHEN, CDR2 SYDVKM. The CDR3 spans 12 residues.

This clone turned up a few times. The V and J genes are TRBV18 and TRBJ1-3; D remains ambiguous. This CDR3 region has 15 residues. CDR1 KGHSH and CDR2 LQKENI come from the germline V gene. Trimming stripped 2 bases from V and 1 base from J, with 9 bases between. Here the CDR3 reads CASSPREASGNTIYF. The CDR3 region has the DNA TGTGCCAGCTCACCAAGGGAGGCTTCTGGAAACACCATATATTTT.

The chain recombines TRBV18 with TRBJ2-1; TRBD2 is a possible D gene (6 bases). Trimming removed 6 bases at V and 9 bases at J, with 18 bases between. Looked up from germline, CDR1 is KGHSH and CDR2 is LQKENI. This CDR3 spans 14 amino acids. CDR3 DNA: TGTGCCAGCTCCCTTCGGGGCGGGATGAGTGAGCAGTTCTTC. Translation: CASSLRGGMSEQFF.

The chain recombines TRBV10-3 with TRBJ2-7; 10 positions match TRBD1. V dropped 2 bases and J dropped 6; count of bases not matched to a gene: 4. The length of the CDR3 is 14 residues. Germline V gives CDR1 ENHRY, CDR2 SYGVKD. The CDR3 loop reads CAISEGTGAPEQYF. The CDR3 bases are TGTGCCATCAGTGAGGGGACAGGGGCCCCCGAGCAGTACTTC.

This clone has just a few counts. This chain connects TRBV30 to TRBJ2-7; 9 bases are a match to TRBD2. Per the germline V gene, CDR1 is GTSNPN and CDR2 is SVGIG (reference sequence). V lost 2 bases and J lost 8; bases outside the gene matches: 7. The CDR3 is 13 amino acids. The CDR3 nucleotides are TGTGCCTGGAGTCCCGCGACTAGCGGCAAGCAGTACTTC. It is translated as CAWSPATSGKQYF.

This chain connects TRBV4-1 to TRBJ1-4; a weak D match, TRBD1 (6 bases). The germline V gene encodes CDR1 MGHRA and CDR2 YSYEKL. V was cut by 5 bases and J by 8 bases, with 21 bases left in between. The CDR3 spans 16 residues. The CDR3 spells CASSIPGAGAREKLFF. The CDR3 coding sequence is TGCGCCAGCAGCATACCCGGGGCAGGGGCGCGCGAAAAACTGTTTTTT.

The chain uses TRBV6-6 and TRBJ2-7, with D tentatively TRBD1 (6 bases). This CDR3 is 14 amino acids long. Germline values: CDR1 MNHNY, CDR2 SVGAGI (reference sequence). Between the trimmed V and J ends, which lost 8 bases and 0 bases, there was a span of 14 bases. The DNA of the CDR3 is TGTGCCAGCCGATCCCGGGACAACTCCTACGAGCAGTACTTC. Translating gives CASRSRDNSYEQYF.

This chain joins TRBV6-6 and TRBJ1-1; 9 nucleotides line up with TRBD1. Germline-derived CDR1 and CDR2 are MNHNY and SVGAGI (reference sequence). With 3 bases clipped from V and 4 bases from J, the junction kept 3 bases outside the gene matches. The CDR3 covers 14 residues. Here the CDR3 reads CASSYGTGSTEAFF. The CDR3 DNA reads as TGTGCCAGCAGTTATGGGACAGGGAGCACTGAAGCTTTCTTT.

The chain carries TRBV6-5 and TRBJ2-7, with D perhaps matching TRBD1 (6 bases). Germline CDR1 MNHEY, CDR2 SVGAGI. The CDR3 runs 16 residues. V gave up 0 bases and J gave up 5 bases, with 17 bases separating them. Here the CDR3 reads CASSYSMAVRGHEQYF. The CDR3 DNA reads TGTGCCAGCAGTTACTCGATGGCGGTCAGGGGCCACGAGCAGTACTTC.

The rearrangement joins TRBV25-1 to TRBJ2-5; a possible D gene is TRBD1 (5 bases). The CDR3 extends over 13 amino acids. V was clipped by 6 bases and J by 4 bases, with 12 bases between them. CDR1 MGHDK and CDR2 SYGVNS come from the germline V gene. The CDR3 nucleotides read TGTGCCAGCAGCGCGACAGTGGGAGAGACCCAGTACTTC. Its translation: CASSATVGETQYF.

The rearrangement joins TRBV28 to TRBJ1-4, with D possibly being TRBD1 (5 bases). The V end lost 4 bases, the J end lost 6 bases, and 18 bases lay between the germline ends. Germline CDR1 is MDHEN and CDR2 is SYDVKM. CDR3 length: 16 amino acids. CDR3 sequence (DNA): TGTGCCAGCAGTTCCGCGGGTCTGGCGGGGGATGAAAAACTGTTTTTT. Amino acid sequence: CASSSAGLAGDEKLFF.

J is TRBJ2-1 and V is TRBV18, with TRBD1 matching 8 bases. In germline, CDR1 is KGHSH, CDR2 LQKENI. J was trimmed by 5 bases and V by 4 bases; bases with no gene match: 7. This CDR3 has 15 residues. CDR3 protein: CASSRQGALDNEQFF. The CDR3 DNA reads as TGTGCCAGCTCACGCCAGGGGGCCTTGGACAATGAGCAGTTCTTC. Full variable domain (rest looked up from reference TRBV18 and TRBJ2-1): NAGVMQNPRHLVRRRGQEARLRCSPMKGHSHVYWYRQLPEEGLKFMVYLQKENIIDESGMPKERFSAEFPKEGPSILRIQQVVRGDSAAYFCASSRQGALDNEQFFGPGTRLTVL.